These T cell receptor beta chains were read from a single sample in a study of T cell changes during pregnancy in multiple sclerosis. Here immunoSEQ multiplex PCR was the method, and the copy in TCRdb shows in-frame clones only, minus some. The repertoire includes roughly 50,000 clones, about 91% of them detected once, and approximately 1% sits in the top ten. Source: peripheral blood, taken after pregnancy. The source of these receptors is a female donor in good health, enrolled as a control in a pregnancy study. The CDR3 runs from the conserved cysteine through the conserved F or W. A D gene is named only where the DNA matches it firmly. Rows give clone size only sometimes, using once, few, many, or a class for an expanded clone.

>TRBV5-1|TRBJ1-3|.|.
TGCGCCAGCACCACAGAAACTGGAAACACCATATATTTT
CASTTETGNTIYF
>TRBV6-1|TRBJ1-2|.|.
TGTGCCAGCAGTGATCAGGCAAGAAACTTGGGCTACACCTTC
CASSDQARNLGYTF
>TRBV11-2|TRBJ1-4|TRBD1|once
TGTGCCAGCACCATCAACCGGGACAGGGCTGAAAAACTGTTTTTT
CASTINRDRAEKLFF
>TRBV28|TRBJ1-2|.|once
TGTGCCAGCAGTTCCCAGGGAGGCCCCAGCGTCTATGGCTACACCTTC
CASSSQGGPSVYGYTF
>TRBV2|TRBJ2-1|TRBD2|once
TGTGCCAGCAGTTCAAGACTAGCGGGGCTAAACAATGAGCAGTTCTTC
CASSSRLAGLNNEQFF
>TRBV19|TRBJ2-3|.|.
TGTGCCAGTAGTCGGTGGGCGGAGGCTACAGATACGCAGTATTTT
CASSRWAEATDTQYF
>TRBV19|TRBJ2-1|TRBD2|once
TGTGCCAGCCGACCGGGAGGGAGCTCCTACAATGAGCAGTTCTTC
CASRPGGSSYNEQFF
>TRBV7-9|TRBJ1-5|.|.
TGTGCCAGCAGCCCGGTCCTCGGGTCCAATCAGCCCCAGCATTTT
CASSPVLGSNQPQHF
>TRBV14|TRBJ2-5|.|once
TGTGCCAGCAGCCTCGGTCGAGGGGGGACCCAGTACTTC
CASSLGRGGTQYF
>TRBV5-3|TRBJ1-1|.|.
TGTGCCAGAAGCTTCGTGGGGGGGGATGTAAAAACTGAAGCTTTCTTT
CARSFVGGDVKTEAFF
>TRBV6-4|TRBJ1-2|TRBD1|.
TGTGCCAGCAGTCCACAGACCGGGACAGGCTATGGCTACACCTTC
CASSPQTGTGYGYTF
>TRBV6-6|TRBJ1-1|TRBD1|.
TGTGCCAGCAGTTGGACAGGGGATTTGAACACTGAAGCTTTCTTT
CASSWTGDLNTEAFF
>TRBV9|TRBJ2-7|.|.
TGTGCCAGCAGCGCAGACCTGACAGGCCGGAGCTCCTACGAGCAGTACTTC
CASSADLTGRSSYEQYF
>TRBV19|TRBJ1-1|TRBD1|once
TGTGCCAGTAGTATAGCCAGGGGGACCACTGAAGCTTTCTTT
CASSIARGTTEAFF
>TRBV19|TRBJ1-1|.|.
TGTGCCAGTAGTATCTCCCAGGACACTGAAGCTTTCTTT
CASSISQDTEAFF
>TRBV28|TRBJ2-5|TRBD1|.
TGTGCCAGCAGTCCAATTGGACAGGCCTACCAAGAGACCCAGTACTTC
CASSPIGQAYQETQYF
>TRBV4-3|TRBJ2-2|.|once
TGCGCCAGCAGCCAAGAGGTAGACGGGAGAGGTGGAACCGGGGAGCTGTTTTTT
CASSQEVDGRGGTGELFF
>TRBV11-3|TRBJ2-7|.|.
TGTGCCAGCAGCTTAGGGGACACAACCTACGAGCAGTACTTC
CASSLGDTTYEQYF
>TRBV11-2|TRBJ1-3|TRBD1|.
TGTGCCAGCAGCCAGACAGGGACTGGAAACACCATATATTTT
CASSQTGTGNTIYF
>TRBV7-2|TRBJ2-7|TRBD2|.
TGTGCCAGCAGCTGGACTAGCGGCTACGAGCAGTACTTC
CASSWTSGYEQYF
>TRBV25-1|TRBJ2-5|TRBD2|once
TGTGCCAGCAGTAACCAAAAGCGGGGGAGTACCCAAGAGACCCAGTACTTC
CASSNQKRGSTQETQYF
>TRBV27|TRBJ1-6|TRBD1|.
TGTGCCAGCAGTTTAGTGAGGGGGCGTAATTCACCCCTCCACTTT
CASSLVRGRNSPLHF
>TRBV5-1|TRBJ2-1|TRBD2|.
TGCGCCAGCAGCTTGGAACCGCATATAGCGGGACGATTCTACAATGAGCAGTTCTTC
CASSLEPHIAGRFYNEQFF
>TRBV6-5|TRBJ1-6|TRBD1|.
TGTGCCAGCAGTTACACGACAGGGATATATTCACCCCTCCACTTT
CASSYTTGIYSPLHF
>TRBV19|TRBJ1-5|.|.
TGTGCCAGTAGGGGGGGGGCAGCAGATAGCAATCAGCCCCAGCATTTT
CASRGGAADSNQPQHF
>TRBV19|TRBJ1-5|TRBD1|once
TGTGCCAGTAGTGTCGGACAGGGCAATCAGCCCCAGCATTTT
CASSVGQGNQPQHF
>TRBV28|TRBJ1-2|TRBD1|few
TGTGCCAGCAGTTTAGGAGGACAGGGGGGGGTCTATGGCTACACCTTC
CASSLGGQGGVYGYTF
>TRBV29-1|TRBJ2-6|TRBD2|once
TGCAGCGTTGGACTAGCGGGAGCGTCTGGGGCCAACGTCCTGACTTTC
CSVGLAGASGANVLTF
>TRBV7-9|TRBJ1-5|.|.
TGTGCCAGCAGCTTCGTCGGCGGGGTCGCCAATCAGCCCCAGCATTTT
CASSFVGGVANQPQHF
>TRBV18|TRBJ2-1|.|.
TGTGCCAGCTCACCGGGCGGAGGCGATGAGCAGTTCTTC
CASSPGGGDEQFF
>TRBV5-5|TRBJ1-4|TRBD1|.
TGTGCCAGCAGCTTAAGGACAGGGGCACCAAAACTGTTTTTT
CASSLRTGAPKLFF
>TRBV27|TRBJ2-5|.|.
TGTGCCAGCATTTTCGGAGAGACCCAGTACTTC
CASIFGETQYF
>TRBV7-2|TRBJ1-2|.|.
TGTGCCAGCAGCTTGTCAGCCGGGACACAAGCTAACTATGGCTACACCTTC
CASSLSAGTQANYGYTF
>TRBV6-5|TRBJ2-2|TRBD2|few
TGTGCCAGCAGGGCGGCGGGGGTCAACACCGGGGAGCTGTTTTTT
CASRAAGVNTGELFF
>TRBV29-1|TRBJ1-1|TRBD1|.
TGCAGCGTTTGGGACAGGGGATCGACTGAAGCTTTCTTT
CSVWDRGSTEAFF
>TRBV6-5|TRBJ1-2|TRBD1|.
TGTGCCAGCAGTGGGGACAGGGCGGTTGGCTATGGCTACACCTTC
CASSGDRAVGYGYTF
>TRBV27|TRBJ1-1|.|.
TGTGCCAGCAGTTTATCGGGGGCAGGGATCCTGAACACTGAAGCTTTCTTT
CASSLSGAGILNTEAFF
>TRBV4-3|TRBJ2-1|TRBD2|.
TGCGCCAGCAGCCAAAGCGGGGCAGACTACAATGAGCAGTTCTTC
CASSQSGADYNEQFF
>TRBV25-1|TRBJ2-7|TRBD2|.
TGTGCCAGCAGCGGACTAGCGGGGCACTACGAGCAGTACTTC
CASSGLAGHYEQYF
>TRBV7-9|TRBJ1-4|.|once
TGTGCCAGCAGCCCCACAGGGTTGGCTAATGAAAAACTGTTTTTT
CASSPTGLANEKLFF
>TRBV6-1|TRBJ2-5|TRBD2|.
TGTGCCAGCTCATGGACTAGCGGGAGGGAGACCCAGTACTTC
CASSWTSGRETQYF
>TRBV6-4|TRBJ2-1|TRBD1|.
TGTGCCAGCAGTGCCGGGACAGGGACCTACAATGAGCAGTTCTTC
CASSAGTGTYNEQFF
>TRBV19|TRBJ2-1|TRBD2|.
TGTGCCAGTAGTGGGGTAGCGGGAGGGAGAGAGCAGTTCTTC
CASSGVAGGREQFF
>TRBV6-5|TRBJ2-7|.|.
TGTGCCAGCAGTCGGGGTTTTGGAGGGTACGGCGAGCAGTACTTC
CASSRGFGGYGEQYF
>TRBV7-9|TRBJ1-1|TRBD1|.
TGTGCCAGCAGCTCTCCATTCGGGACAGGGCGCCGAGGGACTGAAGCTTTCTTT
CASSSPFGTGRRGTEAFF
>TRBV6-1|TRBJ2-7|TRBD1|.
TGTGCCAGCAGTGCCAACCTCTCCGGACAGGGTCCGTACTTC
CASSANLSGQGPYF
>TRBV19|TRBJ1-1|.|.
TGTGCCAGTCGTTGGGGGCCTGAAGCTTTCTTT
CASRWGPEAFF
>TRBV6-5|TRBJ2-7|TRBD1|.
TGTGCCAGCAGTACGGACAGGGGGCTATCGGAGCAGTACTTC
CASSTDRGLSEQYF
>TRBV5-1|TRBJ1-2|.|.
TGCGCCAGCAGGCTCGGACAGTACTACACCTTC
CASRLGQYYTF
>TRBV18|TRBJ2-1|TRBD2|.
TGTGCCAGCTCACCACGACTAGCGGGAGTGGGCTACAATGAGCAGTTCTTC
CASSPRLAGVGYNEQFF
>TRBV27|TRBJ1-5|.|.
TGTGCCAGCAGCAAGCTGGGGGCAGGGCTTAATAATCAGCCCCAGCATTTT
CASSKLGAGLNNQPQHF
>TRBV7-9|TRBJ1-2|.|.
TGTGCCAGCAGCAGTAACCTAGCTAAGGGCTACACCTTC
CASSSNLAKGYTF
>TRBV18|TRBJ2-3|TRBD1|.
TGTGCCAGCTCACGTCCGGGACAGGCGCACACAGATACGCAGTATTTT
CASSRPGQAHTDTQYF
>TRBV18|TRBJ1-3|.|.
TGTGCCAGCTCACCGTCCGGGACAACTGGAAACACCATATATTTT
CASSPSGTTGNTIYF
>TRBV4-3|TRBJ2-3|TRBD2|.
TGCGCCAGCAGCCAAGATTTAGCGGGCGGTCCAGATACGCAGTATTTT
CASSQDLAGGPDTQYF